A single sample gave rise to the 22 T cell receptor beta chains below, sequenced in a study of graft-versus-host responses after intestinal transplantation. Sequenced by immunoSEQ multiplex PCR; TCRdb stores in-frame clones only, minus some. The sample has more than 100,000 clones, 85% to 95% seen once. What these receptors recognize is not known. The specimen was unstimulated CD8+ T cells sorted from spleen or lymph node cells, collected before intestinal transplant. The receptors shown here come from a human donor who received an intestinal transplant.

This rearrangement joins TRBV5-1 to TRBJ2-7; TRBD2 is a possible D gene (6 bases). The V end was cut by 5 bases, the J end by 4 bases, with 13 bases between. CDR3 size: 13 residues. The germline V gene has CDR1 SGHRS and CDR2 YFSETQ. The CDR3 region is CASSLGLLYEQYF. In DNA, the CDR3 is TGCGCCAGCAGTCTGGGACTCTTATACGAGCAGTACTTC.

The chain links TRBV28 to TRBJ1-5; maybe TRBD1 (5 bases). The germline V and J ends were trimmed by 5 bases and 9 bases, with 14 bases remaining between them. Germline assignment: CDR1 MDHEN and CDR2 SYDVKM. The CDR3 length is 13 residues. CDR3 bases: TGTGCCAGCAGTGACCTAGACAGTCGGCCCCAGCATTTT. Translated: CASSDLDSRPQHF.

The CDR3 DNA is TGTGCCAGCAGCTTAGATCCTAAAGGGGATCAGCCCCAGCATTTT. Translated: CASSLDPKGDQPQHF. This chain joins TRBV7-6 and TRBJ1-5; tentatively, D is TRBD1 (5 bases). The germline gives CDR1 SGHVS, CDR2 FNYEAQ. This CDR3 has 15 residues. The ends were cut back, 1 base at V and 5 bases at J, with 12 bases in the middle.

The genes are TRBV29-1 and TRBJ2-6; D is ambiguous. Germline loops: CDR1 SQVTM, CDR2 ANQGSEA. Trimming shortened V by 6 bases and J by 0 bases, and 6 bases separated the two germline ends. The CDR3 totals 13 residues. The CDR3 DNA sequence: TGCAGCGTAGTAGTCTCTGGGGCCAACGTCCTGACTTTC. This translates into CSVVVSGANVLTF.

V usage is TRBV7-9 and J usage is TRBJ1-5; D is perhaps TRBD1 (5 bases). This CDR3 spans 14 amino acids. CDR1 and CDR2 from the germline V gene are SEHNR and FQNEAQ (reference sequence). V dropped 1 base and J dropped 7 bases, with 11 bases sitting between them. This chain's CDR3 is CASSLGQGGQPQHF. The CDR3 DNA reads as TGTGCCAGCAGCTTAGGGCAGGGTGGCCAGCCCCAGCATTTT.

The DNA for the CDR3 is TGCGCCAGCAGCCAAGTAAATTCAGGGGCCTACGAGCAGTACTTC. Translated, it gives CASSQVNSGAYEQYF. J is TRBJ2-7 and V is TRBV4-1, with a tentative D call TRBD1 (6 bases). CDR3 length equals 15 residues. Between the trimmed V and J ends, which lost 1 base and 2 bases, there was a span of 12 bases. CDR1 MGHRA and CDR2 YSYEKL come from the germline V gene.

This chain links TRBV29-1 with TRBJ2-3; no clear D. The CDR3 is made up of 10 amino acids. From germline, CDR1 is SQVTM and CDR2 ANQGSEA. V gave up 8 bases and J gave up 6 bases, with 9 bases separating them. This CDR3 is CSLRMDTQYF. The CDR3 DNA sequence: TGCAGCCTACGTATGGATACGCAGTATTTT.

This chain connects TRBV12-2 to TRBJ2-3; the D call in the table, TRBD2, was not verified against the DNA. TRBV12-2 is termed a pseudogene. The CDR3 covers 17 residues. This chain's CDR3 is CASRLAASGVSTDTQYF. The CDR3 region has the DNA TGTGCAAGTCGCTTAGCGGCTAGCGGGGTTAGCACAGATACGCAGTATTTT.

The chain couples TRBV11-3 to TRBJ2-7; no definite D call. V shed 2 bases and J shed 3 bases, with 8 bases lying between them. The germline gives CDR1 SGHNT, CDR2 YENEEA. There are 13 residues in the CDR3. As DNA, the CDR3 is TGTGCCAGCAGCTTACGGCTAGGCTACGAGCAGTACTTC. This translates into CASSLRLGYEQYF.

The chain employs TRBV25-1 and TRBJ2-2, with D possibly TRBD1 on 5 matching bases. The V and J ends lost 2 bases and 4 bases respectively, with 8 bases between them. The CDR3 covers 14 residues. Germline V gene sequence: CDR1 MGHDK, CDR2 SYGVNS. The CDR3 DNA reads TGTGCCAGCAGTGAAATTGGGGCCACCGGGGAGCTGTTTTTT. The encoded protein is CASSEIGATGELFF.

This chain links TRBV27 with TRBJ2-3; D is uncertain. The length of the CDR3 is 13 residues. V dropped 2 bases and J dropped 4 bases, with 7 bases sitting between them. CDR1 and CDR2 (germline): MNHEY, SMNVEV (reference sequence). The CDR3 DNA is TGTGCCAGCAGTTTAAACCGGCCAGATACGCAGTATTTT. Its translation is CASSLNRPDTQYF.

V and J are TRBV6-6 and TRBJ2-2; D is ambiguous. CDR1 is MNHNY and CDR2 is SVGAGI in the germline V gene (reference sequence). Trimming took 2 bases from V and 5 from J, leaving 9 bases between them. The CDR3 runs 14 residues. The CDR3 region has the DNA TGTGCCAGCAGTTACACCCCAGGAACCGGGGAGCTGTTTTTT. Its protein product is CASSYTPGTGELFF.

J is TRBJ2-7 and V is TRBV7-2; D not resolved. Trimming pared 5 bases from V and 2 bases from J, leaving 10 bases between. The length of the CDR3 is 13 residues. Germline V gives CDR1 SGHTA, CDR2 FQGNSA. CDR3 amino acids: CASSAAPTYEQYF. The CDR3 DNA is TGTGCCAGCAGCGCCGCGCCAACCTACGAGCAGTACTTC. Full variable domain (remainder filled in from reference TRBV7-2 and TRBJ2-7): GAGVSQSPSNKVTEKGKDVELRCDPISGHTALYWYRQSLGQGLEFLIYFQGNSAPDKSGLPSDRFSAERTGGSVSTLTIQRTQQEDSAVYLCASSAAPTYEQYFGPGTRLTVT.

The CDR3 DNA sequence: TGTGCCATCAGTGCCGTACAGGGGTGGCCCTACGAGCAGTACTTC. As protein: CAISAVQGWPYEQYF. The chain carries TRBV10-3 and TRBJ2-7; the match to TRBD1 covers 7 bases. The germline V gene has CDR1 ENHRY and CDR2 SYGVKD. V lost 4 bases and J lost 2; bases outside the gene matches: 8. This CDR3 region has 15 residues.

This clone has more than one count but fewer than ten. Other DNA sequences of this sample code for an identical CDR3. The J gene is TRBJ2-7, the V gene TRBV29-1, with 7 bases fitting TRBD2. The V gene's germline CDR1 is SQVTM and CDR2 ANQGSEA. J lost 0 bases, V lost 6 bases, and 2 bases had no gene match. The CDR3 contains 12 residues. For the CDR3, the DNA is TGCAGCGTAGCGGGGTTCTCCTACGAGCAGTACTTC. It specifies CSVAGFSYEQYF.

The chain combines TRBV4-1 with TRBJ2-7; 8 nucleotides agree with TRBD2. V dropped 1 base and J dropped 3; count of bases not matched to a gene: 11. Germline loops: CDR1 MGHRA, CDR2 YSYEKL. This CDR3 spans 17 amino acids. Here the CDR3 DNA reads TGCGCCAGCAGCCAAGGGGTCGCGGGGGGAGGGCTCTACGAGCAGTACTTC. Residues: CASSQGVAGGGLYEQYF.

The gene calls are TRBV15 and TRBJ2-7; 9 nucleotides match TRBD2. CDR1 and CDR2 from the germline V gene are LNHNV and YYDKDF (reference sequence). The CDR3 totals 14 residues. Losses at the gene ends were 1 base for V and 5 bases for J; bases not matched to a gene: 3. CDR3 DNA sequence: TGTGCCACCAGCAGAGGGATAGCGGGAGACGAGCAGTACTTC. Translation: CATSRGIAGDEQYF.

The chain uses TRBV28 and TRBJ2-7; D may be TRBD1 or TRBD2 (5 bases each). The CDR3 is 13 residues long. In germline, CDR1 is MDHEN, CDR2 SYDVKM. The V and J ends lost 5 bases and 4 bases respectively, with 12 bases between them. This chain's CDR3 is CASSVMGDYEQYF. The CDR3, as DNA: TGTGCCAGCAGTGTTATGGGGGATTACGAGCAGTACTTC.

CDR3 amino acids: CASSEVWDSGYNEQFF. The CDR3 DNA reads as TGTGCCAGCAGTGAAGTCTGGGATTCGGGCTACAATGAGCAGTTCTTC. This sequence joins TRBV6-1 and TRBJ2-1; the D is unclear. The CDR3 is made up of 16 amino acids. The V gene lost 1 base and the J gene lost 3 bases, with 13 bases spanning the gap. Per the germline V gene, CDR1 is MNHNS and CDR2 is SASEGT.

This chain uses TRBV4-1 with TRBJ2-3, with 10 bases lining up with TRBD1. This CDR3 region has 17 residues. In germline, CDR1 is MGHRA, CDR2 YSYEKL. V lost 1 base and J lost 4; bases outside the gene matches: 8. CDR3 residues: CASSQGIGQGVSDTQYF. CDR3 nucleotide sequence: TGCGCCAGCAGCCAAGGGATCGGACAGGGGGTTTCAGATACGCAGTATTTT.

The CDR3 loop reads CASSPSRGESPYNEQFF. CDR3 DNA sequence: TGTGCCAGCTCACCCAGCAGGGGGGAGTCCCCCTACAATGAGCAGTTCTTC. The gene calls are TRBV18 and TRBJ2-1; possible D gene TRBD1, 7 bases. Germline V CDR1 and CDR2: KGHSH, LQKENI. This CDR3 has 17 amino acids. Trimming left V 3 bases short and J 2 bases short, with 17 bases between.

Written as DNA, the CDR3 is TGTGCCAGTAGCAAGACTAGCGGGTTTACAATTGAGCAGTTCTTC. It codes for CASSKTSGFTIEQFF. The chain combines TRBV19 with TRBJ2-1, with TRBD2 matching over 10 bases. Germline assignment: CDR1 LNHDA and CDR2 SQIVND (reference sequence). The CDR3 loop spans 15 amino acids. V lost 6 bases and J lost 9; bases outside the gene matches: 11.